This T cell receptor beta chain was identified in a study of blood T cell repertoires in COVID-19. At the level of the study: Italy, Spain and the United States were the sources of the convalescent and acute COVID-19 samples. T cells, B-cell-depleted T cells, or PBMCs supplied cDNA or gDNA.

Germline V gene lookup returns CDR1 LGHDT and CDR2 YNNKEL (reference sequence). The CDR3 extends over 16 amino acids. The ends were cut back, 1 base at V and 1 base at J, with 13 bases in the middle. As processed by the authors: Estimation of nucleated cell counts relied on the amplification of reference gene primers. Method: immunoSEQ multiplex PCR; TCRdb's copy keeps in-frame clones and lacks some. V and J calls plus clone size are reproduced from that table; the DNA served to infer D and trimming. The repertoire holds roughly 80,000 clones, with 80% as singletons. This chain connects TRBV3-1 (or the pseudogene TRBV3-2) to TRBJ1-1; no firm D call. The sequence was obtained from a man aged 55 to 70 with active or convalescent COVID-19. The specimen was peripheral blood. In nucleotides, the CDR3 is TGTGCCAGCAGCCAAGTGCGTGCCCATCCGAACACTGAAGCTTTCTTT. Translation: CASSQVRAHPNTEAFF.